This TCR beta chain is drawn from a study of blood T cell repertoires in COVID-19. Overall study context: Samples taken during acute and convalescent COVID-19 were collected in the United States, Italy and Spain.

The germline V and J ends were trimmed by 3 bases and 4 bases, with 11 bases remaining between them. This CDR3 has 14 residues. Per germline, CDR1 SGHTA and CDR2 FQGNSA. Original methodology: Amplification with reference gene primers provided the estimates of nucleated cell counts. The data were produced by immunoSEQ multiplex PCR, yet TCRdb's version contains in-frame clones alone and is incomplete. V and J calls and clone size are as listed in that table; D and trimming were resolved from the DNA. Found here are approximately 240,000 clones, roughly four fifths of them singletons; the top ten hold 4% to 4.5%.

The chain has TRBV7-2 and TRBJ2-3, with TRBD1 as a possible D gene (5 bases). The TCR comes from a man aged 50-60 years with acute or convalescent COVID-19. The specimen sequenced was peripheral blood. The CDR3 loop reads CASSLYRGADTQYF. CDR3 in DNA: TGTGCCAGCAGCTTGTATAGGGGTGCAGATACGCAGTATTTT. Based on the CDR3 plus reference TRBV7-2 and TRBJ2-3, the full variable domain is GAGVSQSPSNKVTEKGKDVELRCDPISGHTALYWYRQSLGQGLEFLIYFQGNSAPDKSGLPSDRFSAERTGGSVSTLTIQRTQQEDSAVYLCASSLYRGADTQYFGPGTRLTVL.